Detailed here is one T cell receptor (beta chain). Germline and junction disagree at one end, which may indicate a read error. The sample comes from a study of T cells in Graves' hyperthyroidism and ophthalmopathy. When ophthalmopathy did not progress within 18 months, Graves' hyperthyroidism was considered stable. Amplified TCR beta CDR3 regions derived from RNA transcripts. Initially, a first-round RT-PCR of the TCR CDR3 employed the HTBI primer set. TCRdb re-called the multiplex PCR reads with MiXCR, one entry per CDR3 protein. The table has 600,000 or so distinct CDR3 sequences, around 15% seen once. The origin of this receptor is a woman aged 25 to 39 with Graves' hyperthyroidism. Sequencing used blood.

This CDR3 is CASSPFMGTGELLF. CDR3 DNA: TGCGCCAGCAGCCCTTTCATGGGCACCGGGGAGCTGCTTTTT. This chain uses TRBV5-1 with TRBJ2-2; D is possibly TRBD2 (5 bases). The CDR3 has 14 amino acids. Germline V lookup: CDR1 SGHRS, CDR2 YFSETQ.